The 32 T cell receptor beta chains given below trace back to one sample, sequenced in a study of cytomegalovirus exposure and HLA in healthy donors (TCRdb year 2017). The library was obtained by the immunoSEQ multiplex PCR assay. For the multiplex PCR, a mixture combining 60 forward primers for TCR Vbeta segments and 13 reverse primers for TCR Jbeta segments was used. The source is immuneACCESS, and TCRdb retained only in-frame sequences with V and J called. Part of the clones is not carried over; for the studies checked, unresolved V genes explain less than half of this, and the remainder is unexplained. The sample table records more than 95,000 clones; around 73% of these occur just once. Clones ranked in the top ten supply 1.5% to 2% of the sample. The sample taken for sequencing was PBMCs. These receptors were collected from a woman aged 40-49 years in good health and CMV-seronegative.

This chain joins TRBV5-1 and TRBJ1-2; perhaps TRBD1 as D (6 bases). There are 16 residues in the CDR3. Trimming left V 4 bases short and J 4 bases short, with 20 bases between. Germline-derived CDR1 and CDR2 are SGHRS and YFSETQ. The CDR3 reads CASSRFTGKDFYGYTF. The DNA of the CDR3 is TGCGCCAGCAGCCGGTTCACAGGGAAGGACTTCTATGGCTACACCTTC.

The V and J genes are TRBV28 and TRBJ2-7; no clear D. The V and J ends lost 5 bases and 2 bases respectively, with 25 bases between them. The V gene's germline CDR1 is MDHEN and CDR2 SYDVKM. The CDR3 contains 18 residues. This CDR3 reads CASSPTKRTVPATYEQYF. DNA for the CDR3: TGTGCCAGCAGTCCGACGAAACGAACAGTCCCTGCCACCTACGAGCAGTACTTC.

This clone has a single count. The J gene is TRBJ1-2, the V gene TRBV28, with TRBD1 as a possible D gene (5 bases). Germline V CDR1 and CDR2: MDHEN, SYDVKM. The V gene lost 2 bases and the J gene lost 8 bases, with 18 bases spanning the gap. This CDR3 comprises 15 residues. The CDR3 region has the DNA TGTGCCAGCAGTTTAGTCGGGACTGAGGGCGGCGGCTACACCTTC. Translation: CASSLVGTEGGGYTF.

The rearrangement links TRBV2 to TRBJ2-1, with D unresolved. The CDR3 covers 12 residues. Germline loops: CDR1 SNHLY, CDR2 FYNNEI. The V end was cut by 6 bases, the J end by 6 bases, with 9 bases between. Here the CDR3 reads CASRMESNEQFF. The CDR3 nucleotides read TGTGCCAGCAGAATGGAGAGCAATGAGCAGTTCTTC.

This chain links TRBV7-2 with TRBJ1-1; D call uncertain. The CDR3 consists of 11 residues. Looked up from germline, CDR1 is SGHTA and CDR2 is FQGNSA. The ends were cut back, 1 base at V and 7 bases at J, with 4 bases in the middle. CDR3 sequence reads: CASSLGVEAFF. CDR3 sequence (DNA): TGTGCCAGCAGCTTAGGAGTTGAAGCTTTCTTT.

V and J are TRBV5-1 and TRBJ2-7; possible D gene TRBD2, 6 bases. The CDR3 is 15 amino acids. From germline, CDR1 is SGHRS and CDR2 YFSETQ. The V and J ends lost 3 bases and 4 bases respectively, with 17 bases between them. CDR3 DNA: TGCGCCAGCAGCTCGCCTATGGAGGGCCGATACGAGCAGTACTTC. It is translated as CASSSPMEGRYEQYF. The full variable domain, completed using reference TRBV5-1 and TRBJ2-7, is KAGVTQTPRYLIKTRGQQVTLSCSPISGHRSVSWYQQTPGQGLQFLFEYFSETQRNKGNFPGRFSGRQFSNSRSEMNVSTLELGDSALYLCASSSPMEGRYEQYFGPGTRLTVT.

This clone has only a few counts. CDR3 DNA sequence: TGTGCCAGCTCACCACCCTCTAGGAACACTGAAGCTTTCTTT. Translated: CASSPPSRNTEAFF. The chain joins TRBV18 to TRBJ1-1, with D hard to call. Trimming shortened V by 0 bases and J by 1 base, and 6 bases separated the two germline ends. In germline, CDR1 is KGHSH, CDR2 LQKENI. This CDR3 has 14 residues.

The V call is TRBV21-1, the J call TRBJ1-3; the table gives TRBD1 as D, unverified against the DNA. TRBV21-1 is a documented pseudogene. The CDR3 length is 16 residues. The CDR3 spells CASSSDRPRSGNTIYF. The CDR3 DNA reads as TGTGCCAGCAGCAGCGACAGGCCCCGCTCTGGAAACACCATATATTTT.

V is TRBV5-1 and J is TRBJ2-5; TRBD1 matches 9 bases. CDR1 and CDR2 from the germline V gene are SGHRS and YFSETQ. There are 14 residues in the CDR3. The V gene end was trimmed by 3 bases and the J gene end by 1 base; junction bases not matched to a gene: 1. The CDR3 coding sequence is TGCGCCAGCAGCTCGGGACAGGGCCAAGAGACCCAGTACTTC. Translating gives CASSSGQGQETQYF.

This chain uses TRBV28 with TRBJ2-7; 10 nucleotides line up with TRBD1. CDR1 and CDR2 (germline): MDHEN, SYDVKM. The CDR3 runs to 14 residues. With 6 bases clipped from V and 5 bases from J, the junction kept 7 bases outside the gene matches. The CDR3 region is CASSFDRGQNEQYF. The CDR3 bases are TGTGCCAGCAGCTTCGACAGGGGGCAGAACGAGCAGTACTTC.

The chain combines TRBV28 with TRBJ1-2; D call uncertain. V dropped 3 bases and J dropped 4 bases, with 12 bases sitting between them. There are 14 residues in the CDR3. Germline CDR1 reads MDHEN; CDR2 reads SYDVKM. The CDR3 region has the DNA TGTGCCAGCAGTTTTCCTCAACTCCTCTATGGCTACACCTTC. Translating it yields CASSFPQLLYGYTF.

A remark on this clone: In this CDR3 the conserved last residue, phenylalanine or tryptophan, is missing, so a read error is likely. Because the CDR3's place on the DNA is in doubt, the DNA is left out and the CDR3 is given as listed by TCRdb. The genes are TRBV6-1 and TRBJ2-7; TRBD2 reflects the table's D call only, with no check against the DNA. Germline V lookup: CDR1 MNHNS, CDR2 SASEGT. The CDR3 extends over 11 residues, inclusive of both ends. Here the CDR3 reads CASSENAKLLT.

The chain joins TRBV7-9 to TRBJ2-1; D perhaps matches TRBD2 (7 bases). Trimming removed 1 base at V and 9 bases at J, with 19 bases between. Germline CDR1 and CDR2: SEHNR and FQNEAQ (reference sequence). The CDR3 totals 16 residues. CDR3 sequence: CASSLVRGRGSTEQFF. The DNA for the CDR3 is TGTGCCAGCAGCTTAGTAAGGGGGAGGGGGAGTACTGAGCAGTTCTTC. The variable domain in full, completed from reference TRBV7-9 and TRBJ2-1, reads DTGVSQNPRHKITKRGQNVTFRCDPISEHNRLYWYRQTLGQGPEFLTYFQNEAQLEKSRLLSDRFSAERPKGSFSTLEIQRTEQGDSAMYLCASSLVRGRGSTEQFFGPGTRLTVL.

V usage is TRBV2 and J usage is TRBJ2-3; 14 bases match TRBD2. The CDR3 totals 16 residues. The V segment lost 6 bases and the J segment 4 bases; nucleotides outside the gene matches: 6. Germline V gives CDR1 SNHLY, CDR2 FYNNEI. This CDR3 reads CASSETSGRAPDTQYF. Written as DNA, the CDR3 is TGTGCCAGCAGCGAGACTAGCGGGAGGGCCCCAGATACGCAGTATTTT.

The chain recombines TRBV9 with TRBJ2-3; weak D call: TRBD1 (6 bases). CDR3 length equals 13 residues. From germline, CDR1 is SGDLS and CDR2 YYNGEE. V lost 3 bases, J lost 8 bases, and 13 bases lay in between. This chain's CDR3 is CASSGQDRPTQYF. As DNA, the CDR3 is TGTGCCAGCAGCGGACAGGATAGGCCTACGCAGTATTTT. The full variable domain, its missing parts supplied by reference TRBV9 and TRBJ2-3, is DSGVTQTPKHLITATGQRVTLRCSPRSGDLSVYWYQQSLDQGLQFLIQYYNGEERAKGNILERFSAQQFPDLHSELNLSSLELGDSALYFCASSGQDRPTQYFGPGTRLTVL.

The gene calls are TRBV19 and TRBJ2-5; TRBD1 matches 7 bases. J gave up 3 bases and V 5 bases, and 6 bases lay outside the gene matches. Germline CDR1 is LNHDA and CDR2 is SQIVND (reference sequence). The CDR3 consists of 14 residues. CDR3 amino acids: CASSPWTGEETQYF. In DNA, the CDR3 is TGTGCCAGTAGTCCCTGGACAGGAGAAGAGACCCAGTACTTC.

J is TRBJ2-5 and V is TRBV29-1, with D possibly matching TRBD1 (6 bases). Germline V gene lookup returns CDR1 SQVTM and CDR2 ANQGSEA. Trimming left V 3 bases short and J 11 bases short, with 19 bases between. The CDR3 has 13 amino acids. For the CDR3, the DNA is TGCAGCGTTGACGCACAGGGTATTGGGGTGCAGTACTTC. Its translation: CSVDAQGIGVQYF. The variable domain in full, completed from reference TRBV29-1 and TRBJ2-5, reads SAVISQKPSRDICQRGTSLTIQCQVDSQVTMMFWYRQQPGQSLTLIATANQGSEATYESGFVIDKFPISRPNLTFSTLTVSNMSPEDSSIYLCSVDAQGIGVQYFGPGTRLLVL.

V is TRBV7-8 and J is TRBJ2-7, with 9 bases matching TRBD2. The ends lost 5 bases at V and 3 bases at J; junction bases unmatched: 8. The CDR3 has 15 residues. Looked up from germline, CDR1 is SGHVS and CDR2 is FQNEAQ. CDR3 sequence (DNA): TGTGCCAGCAGCGACACGACTAGCGGAGGCTACGAGCAGTACTTC. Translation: CASSDTTSGGYEQYF.

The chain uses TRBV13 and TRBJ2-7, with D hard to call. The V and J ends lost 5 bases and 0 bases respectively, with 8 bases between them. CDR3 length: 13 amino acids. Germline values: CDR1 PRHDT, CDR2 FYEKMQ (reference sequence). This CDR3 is CASSTGFSYEQYF. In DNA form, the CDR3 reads TGTGCCAGCAGCACGGGTTTCTCCTACGAGCAGTACTTC.

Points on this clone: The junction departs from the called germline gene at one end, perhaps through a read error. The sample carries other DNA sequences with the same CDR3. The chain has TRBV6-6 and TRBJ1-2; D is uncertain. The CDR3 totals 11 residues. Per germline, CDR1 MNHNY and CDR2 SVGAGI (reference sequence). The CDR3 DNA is TGTGCCAGCCAGACTAACTATGGCTACACCTTT. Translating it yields CASQTNYGYTF.

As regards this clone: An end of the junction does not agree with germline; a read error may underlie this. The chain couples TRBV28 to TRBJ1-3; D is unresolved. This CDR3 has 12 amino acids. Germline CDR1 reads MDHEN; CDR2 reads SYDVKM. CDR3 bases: TGTGCCAGCCTGGGCCCTGGAAACGCCATATATTTT. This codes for CASLGPGNAIYF.

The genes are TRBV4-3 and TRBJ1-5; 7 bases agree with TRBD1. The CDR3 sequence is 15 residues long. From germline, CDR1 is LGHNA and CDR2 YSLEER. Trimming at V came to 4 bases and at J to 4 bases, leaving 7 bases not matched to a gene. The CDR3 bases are TGCGCCAGCAGCCCGGATCACAGGGGTAATCAGCCCCAGCATTTT. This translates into CASSPDHRGNQPQHF.

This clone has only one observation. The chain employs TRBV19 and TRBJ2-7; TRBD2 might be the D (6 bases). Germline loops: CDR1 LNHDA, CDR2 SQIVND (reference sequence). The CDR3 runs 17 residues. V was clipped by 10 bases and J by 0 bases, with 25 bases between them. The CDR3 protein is CATPGVEGTPSSYEQYF. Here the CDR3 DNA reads TGTGCCACCCCAGGCGTGGAGGGGACCCCGAGCTCCTACGAGCAGTACTTC.

Written as DNA, the CDR3 is TGTGCCAGCAGCTTAAGAGTCGGGCGGGAGTACGAGCAGTACTTC. Translating it yields CASSLRVGREYEQYF. The genes are TRBV7-2 and TRBJ2-7; 7 nucleotides align to TRBD2. J was trimmed by 4 bases and V by 2 bases; bases with no gene match: 8. CDR1 SGHTA and CDR2 FQGNSA come from the germline V gene. The CDR3 spans 15 residues.

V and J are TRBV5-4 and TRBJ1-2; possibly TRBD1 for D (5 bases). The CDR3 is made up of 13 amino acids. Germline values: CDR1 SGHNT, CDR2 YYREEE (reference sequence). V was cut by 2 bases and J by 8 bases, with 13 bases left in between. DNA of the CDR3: TGTGCCAGCAGCTTTGATGGCGGGGGAGGCTACACCTTC. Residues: CASSFDGGGGYTF.

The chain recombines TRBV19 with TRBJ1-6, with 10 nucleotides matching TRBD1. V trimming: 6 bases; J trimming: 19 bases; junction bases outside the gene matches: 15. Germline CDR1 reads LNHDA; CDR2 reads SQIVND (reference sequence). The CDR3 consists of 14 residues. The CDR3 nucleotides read TGTGCCAGTAGCAAGGGACAGGGGTCTGGCGCCTTGCACTTT. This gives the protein CASSKGQGSGALHF.

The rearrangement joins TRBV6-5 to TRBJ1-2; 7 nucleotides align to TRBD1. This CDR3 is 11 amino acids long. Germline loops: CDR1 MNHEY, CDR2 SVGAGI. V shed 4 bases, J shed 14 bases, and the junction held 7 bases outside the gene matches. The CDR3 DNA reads TGTGCCAGCAGTTTCGGACAGGCGACGACCTTC. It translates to CASSFGQATTF.

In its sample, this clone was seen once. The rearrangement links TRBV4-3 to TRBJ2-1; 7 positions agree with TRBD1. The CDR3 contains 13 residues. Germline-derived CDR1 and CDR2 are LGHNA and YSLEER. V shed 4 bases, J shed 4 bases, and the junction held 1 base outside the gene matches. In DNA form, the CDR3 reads TGCGCCAGCAGCCCGGGACAGTACAATGAGCAGTTCTTC. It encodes CASSPGQYNEQFF.

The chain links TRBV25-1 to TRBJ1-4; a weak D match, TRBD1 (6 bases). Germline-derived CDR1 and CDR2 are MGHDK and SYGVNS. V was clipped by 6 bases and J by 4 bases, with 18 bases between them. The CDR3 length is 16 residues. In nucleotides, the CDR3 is TGTGCCAGCAGAGGCCCGGGGGGGCGCGGTAATGAAAAACTGTTTTTT. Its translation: CASRGPGGRGNEKLFF.

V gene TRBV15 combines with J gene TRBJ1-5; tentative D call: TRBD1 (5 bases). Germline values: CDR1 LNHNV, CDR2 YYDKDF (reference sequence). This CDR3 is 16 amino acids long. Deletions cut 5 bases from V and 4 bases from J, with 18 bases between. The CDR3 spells CATSAYPGGSNQPQHF. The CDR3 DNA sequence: TGTGCCACCAGCGCCTATCCCGGGGGAAGTAATCAGCCCCAGCATTTT.

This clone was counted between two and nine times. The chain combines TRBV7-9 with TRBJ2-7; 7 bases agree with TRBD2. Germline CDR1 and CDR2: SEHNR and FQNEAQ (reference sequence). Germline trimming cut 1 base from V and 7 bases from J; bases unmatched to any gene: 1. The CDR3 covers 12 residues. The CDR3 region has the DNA TGTGCCAGCAGCTTAGGGGAGGGGGAGCAGTACTTC. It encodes CASSLGEGEQYF.

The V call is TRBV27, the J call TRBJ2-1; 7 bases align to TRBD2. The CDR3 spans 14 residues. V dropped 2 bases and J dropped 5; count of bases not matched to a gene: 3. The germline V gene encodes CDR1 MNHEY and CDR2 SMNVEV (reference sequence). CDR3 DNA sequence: TGTGCCAGCAGTTTAGGACTAGATGACAATGAGCAGTTCTTC. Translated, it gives CASSLGLDDNEQFF.